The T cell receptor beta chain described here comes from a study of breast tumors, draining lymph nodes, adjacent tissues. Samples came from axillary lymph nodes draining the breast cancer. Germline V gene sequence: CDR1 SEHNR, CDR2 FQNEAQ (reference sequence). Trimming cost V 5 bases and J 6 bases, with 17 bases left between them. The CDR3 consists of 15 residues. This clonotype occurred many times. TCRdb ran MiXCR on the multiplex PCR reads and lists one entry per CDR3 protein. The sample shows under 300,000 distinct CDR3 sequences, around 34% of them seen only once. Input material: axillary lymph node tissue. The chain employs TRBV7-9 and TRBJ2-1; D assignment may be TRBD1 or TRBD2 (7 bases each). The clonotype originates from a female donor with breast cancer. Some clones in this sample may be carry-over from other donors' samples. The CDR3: CASSPGGGVSNEQFF. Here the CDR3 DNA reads TGTGCCAGCAGCCCAGGGGGGGGGGTCTCCAATGAGCAGTTCTTC.